One and the same sample provided the 5 T cell receptor beta chains below, sequenced in a study of Ad26.COV2.S vaccination and SARS-CoV-2 variants. Repertoires were generated with immunoSEQ multiplex PCR, while TCRdb's copy carries only in-frame clones and drops some. The profile shows roughly 350,000 clones, 88% of them singletons. Treatment in this sample: around 19 received Ad26.COV2.S at low or high dose, single or two shots; a few received placebo; per-sample allocation not given. Collection of the samples took place on day 63 after the first injection of vaccine or placebo. Sequencing was performed on peripheral blood, taken in a trial of Ad26.COV2.S vaccine versus placebo. The source is a person aged 18-65 years who received the Ad26.COV2.S COVID-19 vaccine or a placebo.

For the CDR3, the DNA is TGTGCCAGGGACAGGCGGGGCAATCAGCCCCAGCATTTT. It specifies CARDRRGNQPQHF. The chain couples TRBV21-1 to TRBJ1-5; TRBD1 was called by the table and not checked on the DNA. TRBV21-1 is termed a pseudogene. The CDR3 extends over 13 amino acids.

The genes are TRBV7-2 and TRBJ2-3; D gene unclear. Trimming stripped 7 bases from V and 6 bases from J, with 8 bases between. Germline V CDR1 and CDR2: SGHTA, FQGNSA. CDR3 length: 11 amino acids. The CDR3 spells CASNWADTQYF. CDR3 sequence (DNA): TGTGCCAGCAACTGGGCCGATACGCAGTATTTT. The variable domain in full, with the rest retrieved from reference TRBV7-2 and TRBJ2-3, is GAGVSQSPSNKVTEKGKDVELRCDPISGHTALYWYRQSLGQGLEFLIYFQGNSAPDKSGLPSDRFSAERTGGSVSTLTIQRTQQEDSAVYLCASNWADTQYFGPGTRLTVL.

The CDR3 spells CASSQIGGPGNQPQHF. The DNA for the CDR3 is TGTGCCAGCAGTCAAATAGGGGGGCCGGGCAATCAGCCCCAGCATTTT. The rearrangement uses TRBV27 and TRBJ1-5; a weak D match, TRBD1 (6 bases). CDR1 and CDR2 (germline): MNHEY, SMNVEV (reference sequence). The CDR3 contains 16 residues. With 5 bases removed from V and 2 bases from J, the gap between germline ends came to 16 bases.

This rearrangement joins TRBV6-5 to TRBJ2-3; D not certain. The CDR3 runs to 11 residues. Trimming took 6 bases from V and 4 from J, leaving 5 bases between them. Germline-derived CDR1 and CDR2 are MNHEY and SVGAGI. CDR3 nucleotide sequence: TGTGCCAGCAGGATAGCAGATACGCAGTATTTT. Its translation: CASRIADTQYF.

The chain employs TRBV9 and TRBJ1-3, with 7 nucleotides matching TRBD1. V lost 3 bases and J lost 0; bases outside the gene matches: 18. The CDR3 consists of 20 residues. The V gene's germline CDR1 is SGDLS and CDR2 YYNGEE. The CDR3 sequence is CASSAEGTVTKGDSGNTIYF. DNA of the CDR3: TGTGCCAGCAGCGCGGAGGGGACAGTCACTAAAGGAGACTCTGGAAACACCATATATTTT.